A selection of T cell receptor beta chains follows, all from one sample in a study of cytomegalovirus exposure and HLA in healthy donors. Profiled with immunoSEQ multiplex PCR; TCRdb holds only in-frame clones, not every one. The data contain nearly 100,000 clones, about 72% of them singletons. The sequenced sample consisted of PBMCs. Source of these receptors: a woman between 55 and 75 years old in good health and CMV-seropositive. Both conserved end residues are part of each CDR3. D genes are given only for firm matches. The size of a clone is reported for some rows only, either as once, few or many, or as a class for expanded clones.

>TRBV6-1|TRBJ2-7|TRBD1|-
CARRWTGGHEQYF
TGTGCCAGGCGATGGACAGGGGGTCACGAGCAGTACTTC
>TRBV7-9|TRBJ2-7|-|once
CASSLDLTSYEQYF
TGTGCCAGCAGCCTGGATCTGACTTCCTACGAGCAGTACTTC
>TRBV4-1|TRBJ1-1|-|-
CASRRTGGKRGDTEAFF
TGCGCCAGCAGGCGCACCGGGGGGAAGAGAGGAGACACTGAAGCTTTCTTT
>TRBV18|TRBJ1-1|-|-
CASSPTGTDTEAFF
TGTGCCAGCTCACCCACAGGGACCGACACTGAAGCTTTCTTT
>TRBV28|TRBJ1-6|-|-
CASSLGLLARNSPLHF
TGTGCCAGCAGTTTAGGTCTTTTAGCGCGGAATTCACCCCTCCACTTT
>TRBV27|TRBJ1-3|-|-
CASSGLSSSGNTIYF
TGTGCCAGCAGTGGGCTTTCGAGCTCTGGAAACACCATATATTTT
>TRBV19|TRBJ2-1|-|-
CASSTRLETYNEQFF
TGTGCCAGTAGTACCCGACTAGAAACCTACAATGAGCAGTTCTTC
>TRBV10-1|TRBJ2-1|TRBD2|-
CASSERLAGGEQFF
TGCGCCAGCAGTGAGAGGCTAGCGGGAGGTGAGCAGTTCTTC
>TRBV5-1|TRBJ1-1|TRBD1|-
CASRTGGTNTEAFF
TGCGCCAGCCGTACAGGGGGTACAAACACTGAAGCTTTCTTT
>TRBV18|TRBJ1-2|TRBD1|-
CASSPQGAQGGYTF
TGTGCCAGCTCACCACAGGGGGCGCAGGGTGGCTACACCTTC